This entry lists 27 T cell receptor beta chains sequenced from one sample in a study of CD8+CD57+ T cells in acquired aplastic anemia. CD8+CD57+ cell expansion had been shown by flow cytometry in patients chosen for sequencing. The use of genomic DNA as template underpinned the TCR beta VDJ and CDR3 profiling. TCRdb fed the reads into MiXCR, producing one record per CDR3 protein. The sample lists 150,000 to 200,000 distinct CDR3 sequences, 45% to 55% occurring once. The sample taken for sequencing was sorted CD4+, CD8+, or CD8+CD57+ T cells (not recorded which) from PBMCs. The source is a human donor with aplastic anemia.

The chain links TRBV19 to TRBJ1-6; possibly TRBD1 for D (6 bases). V was clipped by 4 bases and J by 9 bases, with 10 bases between them. The V gene's germline CDR1 is LNHDA and CDR2 SQIVND (reference sequence). The CDR3 consists of 13 residues. The CDR3 sequence: CASSRQEVSPLHF. In DNA form, the CDR3 reads TGTGCCAGTAGTAGACAGGAGGTTTCACCCCTCCACTTT.

This clonotype was counted at least ten times. This rearrangement joins TRBV2 to TRBJ1-5; D not certain. The CDR3 totals 13 residues. The V and J ends lost 8 bases and 0 bases respectively, with 8 bases between them. Per germline, CDR1 SNHLY and CDR2 FYNNEI. The CDR3 DNA follows: TGTGCCAGCGCTCCGGATAGCAATCAGCCCCAGCATTTT. The encoded protein is CASAPDSNQPQHF. The whole variable domain, filled in from reference TRBV2 and TRBJ1-5, reads EPEVTQTPSHQVTQMGQEVILRCVPISNHLYFYWYRQILGQKVEFLVSFYNNEISEKSEIFDDQFSVERPDGSNFTLKIRSTKLEDSAMYFCASAPDSNQPQHFGDGTRLSIL.

J is TRBJ2-1 and V is TRBV29-1; 8 nucleotides agree with TRBD1. This CDR3 has 14 residues. Germline-derived CDR1 and CDR2 are SQVTM and ANQGSEA. V shed 7 bases and J 4 bases; nucleotides not matched to a gene: 9. The CDR3 coding sequence is TGCAGCGGGATGACAGGGGCAGGGTACAATGAGCAGTTCTTC. This sequence encodes CSGMTGAGYNEQFF.

This clonotype was seen repeatedly, ten times or more. The chain combines TRBV10-1 with TRBJ2-1; 10 bases are a match to TRBD2. Germline CDR1 reads WNHNN; CDR2 reads SYGVQD (reference sequence). V shed 5 bases and J 2 bases; nucleotides not matched to a gene: 3. The CDR3 extends over 15 amino acids. In DNA, the CDR3 is TGCGCCAGCAGTCTAGCGGGGGCCCCCTACAATGAGCAGTTCTTC. It is translated as CASSLAGAPYNEQFF.

As concerns this clonotype: A junction end diverges from the germline sequence, so it may reflect a read error. DNA for the CDR3: TGCAGCGCAGTGGACAGGGCTGGCTGCACCTTC. This codes for CSAVDRAGCTF. The J gene is TRBJ1-2, the V gene TRBV29-1; TRBD1 agrees at 8 bases. This CDR3 has 11 residues. Per the germline V gene, CDR1 is SQVTM and CDR2 is ANQGSEA.

Comments on this clonotype: Germline and junction disagree at one end, which may indicate a read error. The V gene is TRBV7-7, the J gene TRBJ2-1; D call uncertain. CDR1 SSHAT and CDR2 FNYEAQ come from the germline V gene (reference sequence). CDR3 length: 13 amino acids. The CDR3 DNA reads TGTGCTAGCAGCTTAGGAGCCTACAATGAGCAGTTCTTC. It encodes CASSLGAYNEQFF.

This clonotype was counted a few times. The chain recombines TRBV6-4 with TRBJ1-6, with D unclear. CDR1 and CDR2 from the germline V gene are MRHNA and SNTAGT. V was clipped by 8 bases and J by 15 bases, with 17 bases between them. CDR3 length: 12 amino acids. CDR3 loop: CASRSESGYLHF. CDR3 sequence (DNA): TGTGCCAGCCGGAGCGAGTCCGGATACCTCCACTTT.

The chain uses TRBV5-1 and TRBJ2-7; D gene uncertain. V shed 5 bases and J shed 3 bases, with 3 bases lying between them. CDR3 length: 10 amino acids. Germline V CDR1 and CDR2: SGHRS, YFSETQ. The CDR3: CASSFYEQYV. In DNA form, the CDR3 reads TGCGCCAGCAGTTTCTACGAGCAGTACGTC.

Concerning this clonotype itself: This sequence may be a read error, since a much larger clone differs from it by one base. As DNA, the CDR3 is TGTGCCAGCAGCCAAACCCCGGACAAGGTCGTAGAAAAACTGTTTTTT. It translates to CASSQTPDKVVEKLFF. This rearrangement joins TRBV14 to TRBJ1-4; D possibly corresponds to TRBD1 (5 bases). The germline gives CDR1 SGHDN, CDR2 FVKESK. The germline V and J ends were trimmed by 2 bases and 8 bases, with 18 bases remaining between them. There are 16 residues in the CDR3.

By its share, this clonotype is medium-sized. The chain joins TRBV10-2 to TRBJ1-6, with D tentatively TRBD1 (5 bases). The CDR3 is made up of 15 amino acids. The V gene's germline CDR1 is WSHSY and CDR2 SAAADI. V was cut by 2 bases and J by 10 bases, with 15 bases left in between. In DNA form, the CDR3 reads TGCGCCAGCAGTGAGGAGTCAGGGCAGAGGTCACCCCTCCACTTT. It specifies CASSEESGQRSPLHF.

This clonotype was observed at least ten times. The genes are TRBV7-2 and TRBJ2-7; D is uncertain. Germline values: CDR1 SGHTA, CDR2 FQGNSA. Trimming stripped 4 bases from V and 2 bases from J, with 12 bases between. This CDR3 comprises 14 residues. The CDR3 here is CASSSDGYTYEQYF. In DNA, the CDR3 is TGTGCCAGCAGCTCGGACGGATATACCTACGAGCAGTACTTC.

A few counts support this clonotype. This chain uses TRBV5-4 with TRBJ1-2; D not resolved. Trimming took 7 bases from V and 6 from J, leaving 19 bases between them. In germline, CDR1 is SGHNT, CDR2 YYREEE (reference sequence). This CDR3 comprises 14 residues. As DNA, the CDR3 is TGTGCCAGCGGGCCGACTTCAATGGGAAATGGCTACACCTTC. Its translation: CASGPTSMGNGYTF.

This clonotype was seen many times. The CDR3 coding sequence is TGTGCCACGGGACAGGGATGGGGCACTGAAGCTTTCTTT. The encoded protein is CATGQGWGTEAFF. The chain joins TRBV6-5 to TRBJ1-1, with 9 bases lining up with TRBD1. Germline V gene sequence: CDR1 MNHEY, CDR2 SVGAGI. With 10 bases clipped from V and 4 bases from J, the junction kept 7 bases outside the gene matches. The CDR3 loop spans 13 amino acids.

The chain recombines TRBV3-1 with TRBJ1-1; no definite D call. Trimming removed 4 bases from V and 6 bases from J, with 9 bases in between. The germline V gene has CDR1 LGHDT and CDR2 YNNKEL (reference sequence). The CDR3 sequence is 12 residues long. The CDR3 nucleotides are TGTGCCAGCAGCCTGGGGAGGGCTGAAGCTTTCTTT. This encodes CASSLGRAEAFF. The complete variable domain, with remaining parts taken from reference TRBV3-1 and TRBJ1-1, reads DTAVSQTPKYLVTQMGNDKSIKCEQNLGHDTMYWYKQDSKKFLKIMFSYNNKELIINETVPNRFSPKSPDKAHLNLHINSLELGDSAVYFCASSLGRAEAFFGQGTRLTVV.

This chain uses TRBV20-1 with TRBJ2-7; 11 nucleotides agree with TRBD1. Germline assignment: CDR1 DFQATT and CDR2 SNEGSKA (reference sequence). The junction had 5 bases not matched to a gene; V was cut back by 5 bases and J by 5 bases. The CDR3 covers 13 residues. The CDR3 region is CSAGTGGINEQYF. CDR3 DNA sequence: TGCAGTGCTGGGACAGGGGGAATCAACGAGCAGTACTTC.

At least ten counts were recorded for this clonotype. V and J are TRBV7-2 and TRBJ1-1; tentative D call: TRBD1 (6 bases). Trimming took 2 bases from V and 9 from J, leaving 13 bases between them. CDR1 SGHTA and CDR2 FQGNSA come from the germline V gene. There are 13 residues in the CDR3. In DNA form, the CDR3 reads TGTGCCAGCAGCTTAAATTTGTGGGACAAAGCTTTCTTT. Translation: CASSLNLWDKAFF.

This chain joins TRBV20-1 and TRBJ2-3; 11 bases agree with TRBD2. The V and J ends lost 6 bases and 4 bases, in that order; junction bases with no gene match: 9. CDR3 length equals 15 residues. CDR1 and CDR2 from the germline V gene are DFQATT and SNEGSKA (reference sequence). As DNA, the CDR3 is TGCAGTGCCCAGATAGCGGGGGGGATCGCAGATACGCAGTATTTT. Its translation: CSAQIAGGIADTQYF.

Ten or more counts support this clonotype. CDR3 nucleotides: TGTGCCATCAGTGAGGCGGGGACTAGCGGGGGCCACTCCTACAATGAGCAGTTCTTC. Translation gives CAISEAGTSGGHSYNEQFF. The chain uses TRBV10-3 and TRBJ2-1; 14 bases map to TRBD2. The CDR3 sequence is 19 residues long. Germline CDR1 and CDR2: ENHRY and SYGVKD. Germline trimming cut 2 bases from V and 0 bases from J; bases unmatched to any gene: 6.

CDR3 DNA: TGTGCCAGCAGCCCTCCGACAGGGGGCTGGGAGACCCAGTACTTC. Amino acid sequence: CASSPPTGGWETQYF. This chain links TRBV7-9 with TRBJ2-5; TRBD1 matches 10 bases. CDR1 is SEHNR and CDR2 is FQNEAQ in the germline V gene (reference sequence). CDR3 length: 15 amino acids. The ends lost 5 bases at V and 5 bases at J; junction bases unmatched: 8.

The gene calls are TRBV25-1 and TRBJ2-3; D is ambiguous. The germline gives CDR1 MGHDK, CDR2 SYGVNS. This CDR3 has 15 residues. The V gene lost 6 bases and the J gene lost 0 bases, with 13 bases spanning the gap. The CDR3 DNA reads TGTGCCAGCAGCCTGCCCGGAACGAGCACAGATACGCAGTATTTT. This translates into CASSLPGTSTDTQYF. The entire variable domain, with the rest obtained from reference TRBV25-1 and TRBJ2-3, is as follows: EADIYQTPRYLVIGTGKKITLECSQTMGHDKMYWYQQDPGMELHLIHYSYGVNSTEKGDLSSESTVSRIRTEHFPLTLESARPSHTSQYLCASSLPGTSTDTQYFGPGTRLTVL.

In this sample, this clonotype turned up many times. This chain links TRBV12-3 or TRBV12-4 with TRBJ1-1, with D hard to call. Trimming took off 7 bases at V and 0 bases at J, with 18 bases between the two ends. There are 16 residues in the CDR3. This CDR3 reads CASNIQGGFMNTEAFF. CDR3 coding DNA: TGTGCCAGCAATATCCAAGGAGGTTTCATGAACACTGAAGCTTTCTTT.

This chain links TRBV11-2 with TRBJ1-5; TRBD1 is a possible D gene (6 bases). The germline V gene has CDR1 SGHAT and CDR2 FQNNGV. V lost 5 bases and J lost 9, with 17 bases in between. The CDR3 contains 14 residues. The CDR3 DNA follows: TGTGCCAGCAGCGGGAAGGGGGGCGTGGGGCCCCAGCATTTT. Its translation: CASSGKGGVGPQHF.

This clonotype has ten or more counts. The V call is TRBV10-2, the J call TRBJ1-1; D gene uncertain. V lost 8 bases, J lost 1 base, and 14 bases lay in between. The CDR3 has 14 residues. Germline assignment: CDR1 WSHSY and CDR2 SAAADI. CDR3 sequence (DNA): TGCGCCAGCGCCTTTGGGGAAACGAACACTGAAGCTTTCTTT. It specifies CASAFGETNTEAFF.

The table lists this clonotype with a few counts. V usage is TRBV15 and J usage is TRBJ1-1; D gene unclear. The germline V gene encodes CDR1 LNHNV and CDR2 YYDKDF (reference sequence). Deletions cut 0 bases from V and 2 bases from J, with 4 bases between. CDR3 length: 13 residues. CDR3 DNA: TGTGCCACCAGCAGAGATGCTAACACTGAAGCTTTCTTT. Residues: CATSRDANTEAFF.

The V call is TRBV7-9, the J call TRBJ2-3; 9 positions match TRBD2. V lost 5 bases and J lost 6; bases outside the gene matches: 6. The CDR3 consists of 14 residues. Germline CDR1 reads SEHNR; CDR2 reads FQNEAQ (reference sequence). DNA of the CDR3: TGTGCCAGCAGCGCCAGGACTAGCGCCGATACGCAGTATTTT. Translated, it gives CASSARTSADTQYF.

This clonotype was counted a few times. Just one base apart from a much larger clone, this may be a read error. This rearrangement joins TRBV5-8 to TRBJ2-7; maybe TRBD2 (6 bases). CDR3 length: 14 residues. Germline V CDR1 and CDR2: SGHTS, YDEGEE. V was pared by 6 bases and J by 6 bases, with 19 bases between. The CDR3: CASTSGRGEPEQYF. The CDR3 DNA sequence: TGTGCCAGCACATCCGGACGCGGGGAACCCGAGCAGTACTTC.

The V gene is TRBV20-1, the J gene TRBJ2-5; D unresolved. This CDR3 is 10 amino acids long. Between the trimmed V and J ends, which lost 7 bases and 2 bases, there was a span of 5 bases. Germline assignment: CDR1 DFQATT and CDR2 SNEGSKA (reference sequence). Here the CDR3 reads CSVPQETQYF. Written as DNA, the CDR3 is TGCAGTGTCCCACAAGAGACCCAGTACTTC.